One T cell receptor beta chain is described in this entry. Its antigen is currently unknown. V shed 1 base, J shed 6 bases, and the junction held 6 bases outside the gene matches. This CDR3 contains 15 residues. CDR1 is SGHTA and CDR2 is FQGNSA in the germline V gene. The data were taken from a study of T cell responses to AZD1222 COVID-19 vaccine. Study results and caveats: Clonal diversity was possibly underestimated, and white British individuals and females predominated among donors. The study reported that nearly half of spike-specific TCRs target unmutated variant regions. Two doses of AZD1222 preceded a rise in Spike-specific TCR breadth and depth.

Some clones are missing from TCRdb's copy, which holds only in-frame ones; the method was immunoSEQ multiplex PCR. The sample shows approximately 140,000 clones, 80% to 95% of them seen only once. It was second doses at about 4 or about 12 weeks that were pooled. The clonotype comes from an adult who received the AZD1222 COVID-19 vaccine. The chain recombines TRBV7-2 with TRBJ2-1, with 7 bases that match TRBD2. Sequencing was performed on peripheral blood, taken 28 days after the second AZD1222 dose. Here the CDR3 reads CASSLGGLVGNEQFF. The DNA for the CDR3 is TGTGCCAGCAGCTTAGGAGGACTAGTAGGCAATGAGCAGTTCTTC.